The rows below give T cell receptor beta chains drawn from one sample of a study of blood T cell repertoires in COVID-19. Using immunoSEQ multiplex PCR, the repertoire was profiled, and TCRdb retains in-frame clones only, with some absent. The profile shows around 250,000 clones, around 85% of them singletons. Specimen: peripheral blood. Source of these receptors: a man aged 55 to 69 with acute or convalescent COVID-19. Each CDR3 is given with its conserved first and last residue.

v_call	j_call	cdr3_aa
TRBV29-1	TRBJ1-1	CSVWTVNTEAFF
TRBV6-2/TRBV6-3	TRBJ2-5	CASSYAGQQETQYF
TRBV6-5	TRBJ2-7	CAGWTPLPACEQYF
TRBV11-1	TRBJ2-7	CASSLMTSGSNYEQYF
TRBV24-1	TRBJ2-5	CATSIMTSGQETQYF
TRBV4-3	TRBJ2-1	CASSQDPAGGTSNNEQFF
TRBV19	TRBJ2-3	CASNLGSGRTDTQYF
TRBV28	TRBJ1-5	CASSLGRRNQPQHF
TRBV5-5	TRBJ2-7	CASSLFLAAASSEQYF
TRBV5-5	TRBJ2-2	CASSRDTNTGELFF
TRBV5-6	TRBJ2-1	CASSLALAEQFF
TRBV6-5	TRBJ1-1	CASSRGTEAFF
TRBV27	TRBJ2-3	CASSLGGGPDTQYF
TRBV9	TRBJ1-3	CASSAKTGTGNTIYF
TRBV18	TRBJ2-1	CASREGVYNEQFF
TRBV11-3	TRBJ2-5	CASSKGGAEETQYF
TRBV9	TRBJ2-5	CASSKGTGYRETQYF
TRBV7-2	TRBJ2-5	CASSLVLNGGGTQYF
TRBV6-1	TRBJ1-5	CASSEGGGFNQPQHF
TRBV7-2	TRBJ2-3	CASSTTSGNTDTQYF
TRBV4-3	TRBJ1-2	CASSPLRLSNYGYTF
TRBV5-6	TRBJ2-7	CASSSRGRREDEQYF
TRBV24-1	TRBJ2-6	CATSTGGSGANVLTF
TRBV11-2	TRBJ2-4	CASSLDPDRFNIQYF
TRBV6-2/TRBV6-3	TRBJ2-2	CASSWGQGANTGELFF
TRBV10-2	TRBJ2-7	CASSVPGLAGGYEQYF
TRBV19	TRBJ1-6	CASAYRGDNSPLHF
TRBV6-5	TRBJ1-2	CASRTAGLNYGYTF
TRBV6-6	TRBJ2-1	CASSRSGRAHDNEQFF
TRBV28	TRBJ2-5	CASSDSYQETQYF
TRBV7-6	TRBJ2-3	CASSLEATGPGTDTQYF
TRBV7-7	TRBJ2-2	CASSYEQGAVGGELFF
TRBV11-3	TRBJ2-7	CASSSGGTGRDEQYF
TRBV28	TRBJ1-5	CAGKTQGAGNQPQHF
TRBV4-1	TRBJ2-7	CASSQDYGTGEQYF
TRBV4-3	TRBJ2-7	CASSQEASSYEQYF
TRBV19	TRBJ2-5	CASSARLAEKTQYF
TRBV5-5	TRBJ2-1	CASSLRWEGYNEQFF
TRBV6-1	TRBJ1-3	CASSETGGHGNTIYF
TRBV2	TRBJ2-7	CASSGGLWEQYF
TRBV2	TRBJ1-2	CASSEPGDGYGYTF
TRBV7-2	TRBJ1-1	CASSSDRGRTEAFF
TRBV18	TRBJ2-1	CASSTEMAGGPSNEQFF
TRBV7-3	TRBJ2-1	CASSRGGMNNEQFF
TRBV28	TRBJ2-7	CATRSGGYEQYF
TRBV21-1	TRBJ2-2	CASSTPRQFANTGELFF
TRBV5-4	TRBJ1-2	CASSFPGPSNYGYTF